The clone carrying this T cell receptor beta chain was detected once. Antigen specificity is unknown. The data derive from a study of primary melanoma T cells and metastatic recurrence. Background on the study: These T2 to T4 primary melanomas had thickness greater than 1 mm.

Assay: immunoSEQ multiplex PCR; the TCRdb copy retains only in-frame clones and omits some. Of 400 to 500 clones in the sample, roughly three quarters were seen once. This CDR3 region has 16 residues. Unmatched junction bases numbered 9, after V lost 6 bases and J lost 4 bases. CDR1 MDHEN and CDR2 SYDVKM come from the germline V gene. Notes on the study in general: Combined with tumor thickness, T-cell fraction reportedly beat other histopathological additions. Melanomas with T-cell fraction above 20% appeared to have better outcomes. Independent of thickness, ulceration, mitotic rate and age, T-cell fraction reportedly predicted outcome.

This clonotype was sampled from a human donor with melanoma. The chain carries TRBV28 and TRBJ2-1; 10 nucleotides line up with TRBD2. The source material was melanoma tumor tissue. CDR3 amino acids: CASRHTGTSAYNEQFF. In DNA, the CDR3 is TGTGCCAGCAGACATACCGGGACTAGCGCATACAATGAGCAGTTCTTC.